This TCR beta chain was sequenced for a study of T cells in localized non-small cell lung cancer. From germline, CDR1 is KGHSH and CDR2 LQKENI. The CDR3 contains 16 residues. The V end was cut by 3 bases, the J end by 0 bases, with 12 bases between. Whole-study findings and limits: Patients showing higher blood T cell density tended to see longer overall survival. Measurement of T cell clonality placed uninvolved adjacent lung highest, above the level in tumor. Detection in adjacent lung was observed for a median 57 of the top 100 tumor clones.

Details on this clone: Its antigen is as yet unknown.

Assay used: immunoSEQ multiplex PCR; TCRdb lists only in-frame clones, some missing. The data hold about 18,000 clones, with approximately 82% observed a single time. The clonotype comes from a female donor older than 55 with stage I lung adenocarcinoma. The specimen comprised peripheral blood, sampled before any cancer treatment. The chain couples TRBV18 to TRBJ1-5, with D uncertain. The CDR3 bases are TGTGCCAGCTCACCCACGGTCGAAGTTAGCAATCAGCCCCAGCATTTT. Translating it yields CASSPTVEVSNQPQHF.